The rows below give T cell receptor beta chains drawn from one sample of a study of beta chain features in type 1 diabetes. Using immunoSEQ multiplex PCR, the repertoire was profiled, and TCRdb retains in-frame clones only, with some absent. The profile shows 900,000 or so clones, 17% of them singletons. The sequenced material came from naive CD4+ T cells from blood. The receptors derive from a woman between 18 and 29 years old in good health. Both conserved end residues are part of each CDR3. Fields, in order: D gene, CDR3 length, clone size, J gene, V gene, CDR3 protein, CDR3 DNA. A D gene is named only where the DNA matches it firmly. Some rows have no size entry. The others give once, few or many, or a class for an expanded clone.

TRBD1 | 13 | - | TRBJ1-2 | TRBV13 | CASSLDRVRGYTF | TGTGCCAGCAGCTTGGACAGGGTACGTGGCTACACCTTC
- | 17 | few | TRBJ2-3 | TRBV21-1 | CASTQRNWCTCTDTQYF | TGTGCCAGCACCCAACGAAACTGGTGTACTTGCACAGATACGCAGTATTTT
- | 15 | few | TRBJ2-5 | TRBV21-1 | CASSKMTGCRETQYF | TGTGCCAGCAGCAAGATGACAGGGTGTCGAGAGACCCAGTACTTC
TRBD1 | 14 | few | TRBJ1-1 | TRBV28 | CASSLEGASTEAFF | TGTGCCAGCAGCTTAGAGGGGGCAAGCACTGAAGCTTTCTTT
- | 13 | - | TRBJ1-3 | TRBV5-4 | CASSPTDWNTIYF | TGTGCCAGCAGCCCGACAGATTGGAACACCATATATTTT
- | 14 | - | TRBJ2-3 | TRBV28 | CASSFGQPTDTQYF | TGTGCCAGCAGTTTCGGGCAGCCCACAGATACGCAGTATTTT
TRBD2 | 16 | - | TRBJ2-1 | TRBV7-3 | CASSLTAGESYNEQFF | TGTGCCAGCAGCTTAACGGCGGGAGAGTCCTACAATGAGCAGTTCTTC
- | 11 | many | TRBJ2-1 | TRBV7-9 | CASRRDIEQFF | TGTGCCAGCCGGAGGGACATCGAGCAGTTCTTC
- | 16 | few | TRBJ2-6 | TRBV4-2 | CASSLLGGSGANVLTF | TGTGCCAGCAGCCTCCTAGGGGGCTCTGGGGCCAACGTCCTGACTTTC
- | 14 | few | TRBJ2-3 | TRBV6-6 | CASTLGPRTDTQYF | TGTGCCAGCACCCTAGGGCCCCGCACAGATACGCAGTATTTT
- | 12 | few | TRBJ2-1 | TRBV7-2 | CASSLFRNEQFF | TGTGCCAGCAGCTTATTCCGCAATGAGCAGTTCTTC
TRBD2 | 12 | few | TRBJ2-1 | TRBV5-1 | CASTGLAGEQFF | TGCGCCAGCACAGGACTAGCTGGTGAGCAGTTCTTC
- | 15 | - | TRBJ2-1 | TRBV28 | CASSLPSRGNNEQFF | TGTGCCAGCAGTTTACCGTCTCGGGGGAACAATGAGCAGTTCTTC
- | 14 | - | TRBJ2-7 | TRBV25-1 | CASRNLNWIYEQYF | TGTGCCAGCAGAAACTTAAACTGGATCTACGAGCAGTACTTC
TRBD2 | 15 | few | TRBJ2-3 | TRBV2 | CASRWGGDYTDTQYF | TGTGCCAGCAGGTGGGGAGGGGACTACACAGATACGCAGTATTTT
TRBD1 | 14 | many | TRBJ2-7 | TRBV23-1 | CASSGQDIIYEQYF | TGCGCCAGCAGCGGACAGGATATAATCTACGAGCAGTACTTC
- | 13 | - | TRBJ2-5 | TRBV7-2 | CASSSWSTGAQYF | TGTGCCAGCAGCTCCTGGAGCACGGGGGCCCAGTACTTC
- | 16 | - | TRBJ1-2 | TRBV15 | CATSSLSLPIDYGYTF | TGTGCCACCAGCAGCCTATCTCTGCCCATAGACTATGGCTACACCTTC
- | 14 | - | TRBJ2-1 | TRBV28 | CASSLGQRPPEQFF | TGTGCCAGCAGTTTGGGACAACGACCACCCGAGCAGTTCTTC
TRBD2 | 16 | - | TRBJ2-1 | TRBV4-3 | CASSQRTSGAYNEQFF | TGCGCCAGCAGCCAACGGACTAGCGGTGCCTACAATGAGCAGTTCTTC
- | 16 | few | TRBJ1-1 | TRBV7-2 | CASSLVGGGLNTEAFF | TGTGCCAGCAGCTTAGTCGGTGGGGGTTTGAACACTGAAGCTTTCTTT
TRBD2 | 19 | - | TRBJ2-5 | TRBV28 | CASSLLLGLAGGTFQTQYF | TGTGCCAGCAGTTTACTCTTGGGACTAGCGGGAGGGACATTCCAGACCCAGTACTTC
- | 12 | - | TRBJ2-3 | TRBV6-1 | CASTHASHTQYF | TGTGCCAGCACCCACGCTTCGCATACGCAGTATTTT
TRBD2 | 15 | - | TRBJ2-4 | TRBV6-5 | CASSYSRTSEVIQYF | TGTGCCAGCAGTTACTCTCGGACTAGCGAGGTCATTCAGTACTTC
TRBD1 | 14 | few | TRBJ2-3 | TRBV5-5 | CASSLAQGADTQYF | TGTGCCAGCAGCTTGGCACAGGGGGCAGATACGCAGTATTTT
TRBD1 | 15 | few | TRBJ1-5 | TRBV7-6 | CASSWGQGRNQPQHF | TGTGCCAGCAGCTGGGGACAGGGGCGCAATCAGCCCCAGCATTTT
- | 15 | few | TRBJ2-1 | TRBV9 | CASSTDPSSYNEQFF | TGTGCCAGCAGCACCGACCCGAGCTCCTACAATGAGCAGTTCTTC
TRBD1 | 14 | - | TRBJ1-3 | TRBV2 | CASLDRGPGNTIYF | TGTGCCAGCTTGGACAGGGGTCCTGGAAACACCATATATTTT
- | 10 | - | TRBJ2-7 | TRBV2 | CASMDYEQYF | TGTGCCAGCATGGACTACGAGCAGTACTTC
- | 14 | few | TRBJ1-1 | TRBV14 | CASSQGGFGTEAFF | TGTGCCAGCAGCCAAGGGGGGTTCGGCACTGAAGCTTTCTTT
- | 11 | - | TRBJ1-2 | TRBV28 | CASSSEVGYTF | TGTGCCAGCAGTTCTGAGGTTGGCTACACCTTC
- | 15 | - | TRBJ2-3 | TRBV19 | CASSIVAAGTDTQYF | TGTGCCAGTAGTATCGTGGCAGCCGGCACAGATACGCAGTATTTT
TRBD1 | 12 | few | TRBJ1-2 | TRBV7-9 | CASSETGRGYTF | TGTGCCAGCAGCGAGACAGGGAGAGGCTACACCTTC
- | 13 | - | TRBJ1-2 | TRBV2 | CASTAGPNYGYTF | TGTGCCAGCACCGCAGGACCGAACTATGGCTACACCTTC
- | 16 | - | TRBJ2-7 | TRBV2 | CASSADVPQELDEQYF | TGTGCCAGCAGTGCCGACGTCCCCCAGGAGTTGGACGAGCAGTACTTC
- | 14 | - | TRBJ2-3 | TRBV6-6 | CASSYSGRRDTQYF | TGTGCCAGCAGTTACTCTGGGAGGAGGGATACGCAGTATTTT
TRBD1 | 14 | few | TRBJ1-2 | TRBV4-1 | CASSQGDRANGYTF | TGCGCCAGCAGCCAAGGGGACAGGGCGAATGGCTACACCTTC
- | 17 | - | TRBJ1-2 | TRBV7-9 | CASSPTQDFIRGYGYTF | TGTGCCAGCAGCCCCACTCAGGACTTTATACGCGGCTATGGCTACACCTTC
- | 19 | - | TRBJ2-4 | TRBV27 | CASSIGAGNRGLAKNIQYF | TGTGCCAGCAGTATTGGGGCAGGGAATAGGGGTTTAGCCAAAAACATTCAGTACTTC
- | 18 | - | TRBJ2-3 | TRBV5-4 | CASSLLYGSSGIADTQYF | TGTGCCAGCAGCTTGTTGTATGGGTCGAGTGGGATTGCAGATACGCAGTATTTT